These T cell receptor beta chains were read from a single sample in a study of blood T cell repertoires in COVID-19. This table comes from immunoSEQ multiplex PCR, and its TCRdb copy is limited to in-frame clones, with some not included. The sample comprises approximately 150,000 clones, approximately 87% of which are singletons, and 8.6% rests with the top ten. Sequenced: peripheral blood. These receptors originate from a woman in her 50s with active or convalescent COVID-19. Both conserved end residues are part of each CDR3. D genes are given only for firm matches. Expanded clones are given a class, and other clones once, few, many or no size at all.

V,size,D,J,CDR3,DNA
TRBV6-5,NA,NA,TRBJ2-1,CASSRIADSYNEQFF,TGTGCCAGCAGTCGCATAGCGGACTCCTACAATGAGCAGTTCTTC
TRBV5-4,NA,TRBD2,TRBJ2-3,CASSLAGVAGATDTQYF,TGTGCCAGCAGCTTGGCCGGGGTAGCGGGAGCCACAGATACGCAGTATTTT
TRBV29-1,NA,NA,TRBJ2-5,CSVDSRAFETQYF,TGCAGCGTTGATAGCAGGGCCTTCGAGACCCAGTACTTC
TRBV5-1,NA,NA,TRBJ1-1,CASSLGAGTTEAFF,TGCGCCAGCAGCTTGGGAGCGGGAACCACTGAAGCTTTCTTT
TRBV29-1,NA,NA,TRBJ1-5,CSVGAGLNQPQHF,TGCAGCGTTGGGGCAGGGCTCAATCAGCCCCAGCATTTT
TRBV10-3,few,NA,TRBJ1-3,CAISGGLDRGSGNTIYF,TGTGCCATCAGTGGGGGATTAGACAGAGGCTCTGGAAACACCATATATTTT
TRBV5-5,NA,NA,TRBJ2-6,CASSFDSPVLTF,TGTGCCAGCAGCTTCGACAGTCCGGTCCTGACTTTC
TRBV5-1,NA,NA,TRBJ1-2,CASSLVVSSLYGYTF,TGCGCCAGCAGCTTGGTTGTGTCGAGCCTTTATGGCTACACCTTC
TRBV30,NA,TRBD1,TRBJ2-3,CAWSTQGLVDTQYF,TGTGCCTGGAGTACACAGGGGTTGGTAGATACGCAGTATTTT
TRBV7-2,NA,TRBD1,TRBJ1-5,CASSSTGFLNQPQHF,TGTGCCAGCAGCTCGACAGGGTTTCTCAATCAGCCCCAGCATTTT
TRBV5-1,NA,TRBD1,TRBJ2-3,CASSFQGDRTDTQYF,TGCGCCAGCAGCTTCCAGGGGGACCGCACAGATACGCAGTATTTT
TRBV18,NA,NA,TRBJ1-1,CASSPYRGTVTEAFF,TGTGCCAGCTCACCATATCGGGGAACGGTGACTGAAGCTTTCTTT
TRBV5-1,NA,TRBD1,TRBJ1-2,CASSLMPGQGEGGYTF,TGCGCCAGCAGCCTAATGCCGGGACAGGGAGAAGGTGGCTACACCTTC
TRBV11-2,NA,TRBD1,TRBJ1-2,CASSARTGPLTAYGYTF,TGTGCCAGCAGCGCCAGGACAGGTCCCCTCACGGCCTATGGCTACACCTTC
TRBV28,NA,NA,TRBJ1-3,CASSFAVSGNTIYF,TGTGCCAGCAGTTTCGCGGTCTCTGGAAACACCATATATTTT